This T cell receptor beta chain was recovered during a study of CD8 T cells in Susac syndrome. Study-wide results and caveats: The number of individuals included in the study's TCR sequencing and HLA analysis was acknowledged as relatively small.

With respect to this clonotype: No antigen is known for it.

The germline CDR1 and CDR2 sequences are KGHDR and SFDVKD. The V end lost 0 bases, the J end lost 7 bases, and 11 bases lay between the germline ends. The CDR3 sequence is 14 residues long. TCR beta sequencing was performed on blood CD8+ and CD4+ T cells. TEMRA cells were FACS-enriched, with CD8+ and CD4+ T cells isolated negatively. Reverse transcription of about 0.45 to 1 ug RNA was performed with random hexamers. The authors amplified TCR beta CDR3 across 54 Vbeta and 13 Jbeta using immunoSEQ multiplex PCR. A single record per CDR3 protein comes from TCRdb applying MiXCR to the immunoSEQ multiplex PCR reads. The data hold 170,000 or so distinct CDR3 sequences, with over 85% observed a single time.

The gene calls are TRBV24-1 and TRBJ2-5; no definite D call. This clonotype was sampled from a human donor with multiple sclerosis. Material for sequencing was CD4+ T cells from PBMCs. CDR3 sequence (DNA): TGTGCCACCAGTGATTTGGGCAGTCCCGGGACCCAGTACTTC. This gives the protein CATSDLGSPGTQYF.